Below are 8 T cell receptor beta chains sequenced from a single sample in a study of blood T cell repertoires in COVID-19. This table comes from immunoSEQ multiplex PCR, and its TCRdb copy is limited to in-frame clones, with some not included. The profile shows about 280,000 clones, 85% of them singletons. Sequencing was performed on PBMCs or T cells enriched from blood (not recorded which). Receptors originate from a woman aged 45-60 years who had recovered from COVID-19.

The chain uses TRBV7-2 and TRBJ2-1; D not resolved. The CDR3 consists of 15 residues. V was pared by 2 bases and J by 0 bases, with 8 bases between. CDR1 SGHTA and CDR2 FQGNSA come from the germline V gene. The CDR3, as DNA: TGTGCCAGCAGCTTAAAGATTAGCTCCTACAATGAGCAGTTCTTC. Translating it yields CASSLKISSYNEQFF.

J is TRBJ1-5 and V is TRBV7-8, with a possible D match to TRBD1 (5 bases). This CDR3 region has 16 residues. V lost 0 bases and J lost 3, with 12 bases in between. Germline V gene lookup returns CDR1 SGHVS and CDR2 FQNEAQ. DNA of the CDR3: TGTGCCAGCAGCTTAGCGGTTGGACACTCCAATCAGCCCCAGCATTTT. Amino acids: CASSLAVGHSNQPQHF.

The chain has TRBV1 and TRBJ1-2. TRBV1 is marked as a pseudogene. This CDR3 comprises 17 residues. CDR3 sequence (DNA): TGCACCAGCAGCCAAGTTTCAGGTCTAGCGGCTACTTATGGCTACACCTTC. Encoded protein: CTSSQVSGLAATYGYTF.

The J gene is TRBJ1-2, the V gene TRBV28; weak D call: TRBD1 (6 bases). This CDR3 is 14 amino acids long. Per the germline V gene, CDR1 is MDHEN and CDR2 is SYDVKM. The germline V and J ends were trimmed by 10 bases and 6 bases, with 21 bases remaining between them. The CDR3 spells CATSEGGGPDGYTF. CDR3 nucleotide sequence: TGTGCCACCTCGGAGGGAGGGGGGCCGGATGGCTACACCTTC.

V and J are TRBV19 and TRBJ1-1, with 7 bases fitting TRBD1. With V trimmed by 2 bases and J by 3 bases, 9 bases remained unmatched. The CDR3 sequence is 16 residues long. Germline CDR1 LNHDA, CDR2 SQIVND (reference sequence). DNA of the CDR3: TGTGCCAGTAGTATACCCCGGACAGGCGGAGACACTGAAGCTTTCTTT. Protein product: CASSIPRTGGDTEAFF.

This clone appeared a single time. The J gene is TRBJ1-2, the V gene TRBV3-1 (or the pseudogene TRBV3-2), with D possibly matching TRBD1 (6 bases). CDR3 length: 17 amino acids. Trimming removed 4 bases from V and 3 bases from J, with 21 bases in between. Germline V gives CDR1 LGHDT, CDR2 YNNKEL (reference sequence). The CDR3 DNA is TGTGCCAGCAGCCGCCTGATCGGTACAGGGACGGACTATGGCTACACCTTC. Translation gives CASSRLIGTGTDYGYTF.

As DNA, the CDR3 is TGTGCCAGCGGAAGACAGGACCGTTATGGCTACACCTTC. Amino acids: CASGRQDRYGYTF. This sequence joins TRBV6-5 and TRBJ1-2; weak D call: TRBD1 (6 bases). The ends were cut back, 8 bases at V and 5 bases at J, with 15 bases in the middle. Germline CDR1 MNHEY, CDR2 SVGAGI. There are 13 residues in the CDR3.

The chain is built from TRBV19 and TRBJ1-1; D is unclear. The CDR3 consists of 13 residues. Trimming took 1 base from V and 1 from J, leaving 4 bases between them. In germline, CDR1 is LNHDA, CDR2 SQIVND (reference sequence). The CDR3 region has the DNA TGTGCCAGTAGTATAGGGCAGAACACTGAAGCTTTCTTT. As protein: CASSIGQNTEAFF.